This T cell receptor beta chain was recovered during a study of lymphopenia after photon versus proton radiotherapy. Study-level points and caveats: After lymphocyte nadir, photon-treated repertoires showed oligoclonal expansion, especially CD8+ Temra. Larger post-nadir TCR diversity loss correlated inversely with survival in deceased patients. Authors raise, but do not show, better survival with proton therapy. Photon-treated patients lost naive T cells and TCR diversity; proton-treated stayed stable.

Profiling relied on immunoSEQ multiplex PCR, and the TCRdb table lists in-frame clones only, not all of them. This table has about 55,000 clones, 70% to 85% appearing once. Details on this clone: Its target is unknown.

Per germline, CDR1 MNHNY and CDR2 SVGAGI (reference sequence). The CDR3 extends over 12 amino acids. V shed 4 bases, J shed 10 bases, and the junction held 5 bases outside the gene matches. Source: peripheral blood, taken from a patient treated with proton-based radiotherapy. The chain recombines TRBV6-6 with TRBJ2-5; 8 bases are shared with TRBD2. This TCR derives from a man aged 60 to 75 with pancreatic cancer. The CDR3 DNA follows: TGTGCCAGCAGTTCCCCGGGACTAGGCCAGTACTTC. It codes for CASSSPGLGQYF.